A selection of T cell receptor beta chains follows, all from one sample in a study of T-cell reconstitution after alpha-beta-depleted transplantation in children. Via MiXCR, TCRdb re-called the PCR reads, giving one row per CDR3 protein. The table includes around 240,000 distinct CDR3 sequences, approximately 9.9% detected once. The sequencing here drew on PBMCs from the stem cell graft donor, taken from the stem cell graft. These receptors all come from a human donor who donated a stem cell graft to a child with SCID. The CDR3 runs from the conserved cysteine through the conserved F or W. The D gene is left open where the match is weak. Clone size is given for some rows only: seen once, a few or many times, or a class if the clone is expanded.

abundance: many
j_gene: TRBJ2-3
v_gene: TRBV20-1
d_gene: .
CDR3aa: CSATATDTQYF
CDR3nt: TGCAGTGCTACCGCTACAGATACGCAGTATTTT

abundance: few
j_gene: TRBJ1-2
v_gene: TRBV5-6
d_gene: TRBD1
CDR3aa: CASSRPNRGQVLYGYTF
CDR3nt: TGTGCCAGCAGCCGACCGAACAGGGGGCAGGTACTGTATGGCTACACCTTC

abundance: many
j_gene: TRBJ1-1
v_gene: TRBV6-5
d_gene: .
CDR3aa: CASSYMSRSTEAFF
CDR3nt: TGTGCCAGCAGTTATATGTCACGGTCCACTGAAGCTTTCTTT

abundance: .
j_gene: TRBJ1-1
v_gene: TRBV6-5
d_gene: .
CDR3aa: CASRKGAEAFF
CDR3nt: TGTGCCAGTAGGAAGGGCGCTGAAGCTTTCTTT

abundance: .
j_gene: TRBJ2-5
v_gene: TRBV7-2
d_gene: .
CDR3aa: CASSLALDRLQETQYF
CDR3nt: TGTGCCAGCAGCTTAGCGCTCGACAGGCTCCAAGAGACCCAGTACTTC

abundance: .
j_gene: TRBJ1-2
v_gene: TRBV29-1
d_gene: .
CDR3aa: CSVRILTGSYGYTF
CDR3nt: TGCAGCGTTCGGATCTTAACAGGGAGCTATGGCTACACCTTC

abundance: many
j_gene: TRBJ2-3
v_gene: TRBV15
d_gene: TRBD2
CDR3aa: CATSPLGAGREDTQYF
CDR3nt: TGTGCCACCAGTCCGTTAGGCGCAGGGAGGGAAGATACGCAGTATTTT

abundance: many
j_gene: TRBJ1-1
v_gene: TRBV4-2
d_gene: .
CDR3aa: CASSQDASGGPTEAFF
CDR3nt: TGTGCCAGCAGCCAAGATGCGTCCGGGGGCCCCACTGAAGCTTTCTTT

abundance: many
j_gene: TRBJ2-5
v_gene: TRBV20-1
d_gene: TRBD2
CDR3aa: CSARDYTTGTSGSPTSQETQYF
CDR3nt: TGCAGTGCTAGGGACTACACGACCGGGACTAGCGGGAGTCCAACTTCCCAAGAGACCCAGTACTTC

abundance: .
j_gene: TRBJ2-1
v_gene: TRBV3-1
d_gene: .
CDR3aa: CASSLHYNEQFF
CDR3nt: TGTGCCAGCAGCCTCCACTACAATGAGCAGTTCTTC

abundance: many
j_gene: TRBJ1-1
v_gene: TRBV6-5
d_gene: TRBD1
CDR3aa: CASSYSQGATNGEAFF
CDR3nt: TGTGCCAGCAGTTACTCACAGGGGGCCACTAATGGCGAAGCTTTCTTT

abundance: many
j_gene: TRBJ1-6
v_gene: TRBV7-2
d_gene: .
CDR3aa: CASRRSGGRVDSPLHF
CDR3nt: TGTGCCAGCAGAAGGTCGGGTGGCAGGGTAGATTCACCCCTCCACTTT

abundance: many
j_gene: TRBJ2-3
v_gene: TRBV12-3/TRBV12-4
d_gene: TRBD1
CDR3aa: CASSGRDRGFDTQYF
CDR3nt: TGTGCCAGCAGTGGACGGGACAGGGGGTTTGATACGCAGTATTTT

abundance: many
j_gene: TRBJ2-5
v_gene: TRBV20-1
d_gene: .
CDR3aa: CSASEGTEMYQETQYF
CDR3nt: TGCAGTGCTAGTGAGGGCACTGAAATGTACCAAGAGACCCAGTACTTC

abundance: many
j_gene: TRBJ2-5
v_gene: TRBV5-1
d_gene: TRBD2
CDR3aa: CASSLLPSGETQYF
CDR3nt: TGCGCCAGCAGCTTGCTTCCTAGCGGGGAGACCCAGTACTTC

abundance: many
j_gene: TRBJ2-1
v_gene: TRBV10-3
d_gene: TRBD1
CDR3aa: CAIARDRGYNEQFF
CDR3nt: TGTGCCATCGCCCGGGACAGGGGATACAATGAGCAGTTCTTC

abundance: many
j_gene: TRBJ2-3
v_gene: TRBV4-2
d_gene: TRBD2
CDR3aa: CASSQGAGGPTDTQYF
CDR3nt: TGTGCCAGCAGCCAAGGAGCGGGGGGGCCCACAGATACGCAGTATTTT

abundance: .
j_gene: TRBJ1-2
v_gene: TRBV7-4
d_gene: .
CDR3aa: CSSSLDIDGYTF
CDR3nt: TGTTCCAGCAGCTTAGATATCGATGGCTACACCTTC

abundance: many
j_gene: TRBJ1-1
v_gene: TRBV5-1
d_gene: .
CDR3aa: CASSLVPRGPSEAFF
CDR3nt: TGCGCCAGCAGCTTGGTTCCCAGGGGCCCCTCTGAAGCTTTCTTT

abundance: many
j_gene: TRBJ1-4
v_gene: TRBV20-1
d_gene: .
CDR3aa: CSATRGAGEKLFF
CDR3nt: TGCAGTGCTACTCGGGGCGCGGGTGAAAAACTGTTTTTT

abundance: many
j_gene: TRBJ1-5
v_gene: TRBV24-1
d_gene: .
CDR3aa: CATSEATGKGNQPQHF
CDR3nt: TGTGCCACCAGTGAGGCCACAGGGAAGGGCAATCAGCCCCAGCATTTT

abundance: few
j_gene: TRBJ2-7
v_gene: TRBV18
d_gene: .
CDR3aa: CASSPDGGVDYEQYF
CDR3nt: TGTGCCAGCTCCCCGGATGGAGGGGTCGACTACGAGCAGTACTTC

abundance: many
j_gene: TRBJ2-1
v_gene: TRBV7-9
d_gene: TRBD2
CDR3aa: CASSSPGLAGFYNEQFF
CDR3nt: TGTGCCAGCAGCTCCCCTGGGCTAGCGGGGTTCTACAATGAGCAGTTCTTC

abundance: many
j_gene: TRBJ1-2
v_gene: TRBV20-1
d_gene: .
CDR3aa: CSASFRQNYGYTF
CDR3nt: TGCAGTGCTAGTTTTAGACAAAACTATGGCTACACCTTC

abundance: many
j_gene: TRBJ2-3
v_gene: TRBV5-1
d_gene: .
CDR3aa: CASSPSPSTDTQYF
CDR3nt: TGCGCCAGCAGCCCTTCACCTAGCACAGATACGCAGTATTTT

abundance: many
j_gene: TRBJ2-1
v_gene: TRBV7-8
d_gene: .
CDR3aa: CASSPVSSYNEQFF
CDR3nt: TGTGCCAGCAGCCCAGTAAGCTCCTACAATGAGCAGTTCTTC

abundance: many
j_gene: TRBJ1-5
v_gene: TRBV6-1
d_gene: .
CDR3aa: CASSPLKDGPFEPQHF
CDR3nt: TGTGCCAGCAGTCCCCTAAAGGACGGACCCTTTGAGCCCCAGCATTTT

abundance: many
j_gene: TRBJ1-4
v_gene: TRBV19
d_gene: TRBD1
CDR3aa: CASTHKWDRPEKLFF
CDR3nt: TGTGCCAGTACCCACAAATGGGACAGGCCAGAAAAACTGTTTTTT

abundance: many
j_gene: TRBJ2-3
v_gene: TRBV4-1
d_gene: TRBD1
CDR3aa: CASSQEVDRDHTDTQYF
CDR3nt: TGCGCCAGCAGCCAAGAAGTCGACAGGGACCACACAGATACGCAGTATTTT

abundance: .
j_gene: TRBJ1-1
v_gene: TRBV6-5
d_gene: .
CDR3aa: CASSYFPDAEAFF
CDR3nt: TGTGCCAGCAGTTACTTCCCGGATGCAGAAGCTTTCTTT

abundance: .
j_gene: TRBJ2-3
v_gene: TRBV20-1
d_gene: .
CDR3aa: CCARVYDFNTQYF
CDR3nt: TGCTGTGCTAGGGTCTACGATTTTAATACGCAGTATTTT

abundance: many
j_gene: TRBJ2-1
v_gene: TRBV7-2
d_gene: TRBD2
CDR3aa: CASSLGTSGAPLFF
CDR3nt: TGTGCCAGCAGCTTGGGAACTAGCGGGGCCCCGCTGTTCTTC

abundance: many
j_gene: TRBJ2-3
v_gene: TRBV5-1
d_gene: .
CDR3aa: CASTPGGQFTDTQYF
CDR3nt: TGCGCCAGCACGCCCGGGGGGCAATTCACAGATACGCAGTATTTT

abundance: many
j_gene: TRBJ1-5
v_gene: TRBV2
d_gene: TRBD1
CDR3aa: CASGRTGGDQPQHF
CDR3nt: TGTGCCAGCGGCCGGACAGGGGGGGATCAGCCCCAGCATTTT

abundance: many
j_gene: TRBJ2-2
v_gene: TRBV7-9
d_gene: .
CDR3aa: CASSFTVSTGELFF
CDR3nt: TGTGCCAGCAGCTTTACCGTATCCACCGGGGAGCTGTTTTTT

abundance: many
j_gene: TRBJ1-3
v_gene: TRBV10-3
d_gene: .
CDR3aa: CAISVRYQAGNTIYF
CDR3nt: TGTGCCATCAGTGTGAGGTATCAGGCTGGAAACACCATATATTTT

abundance: many
j_gene: TRBJ2-1
v_gene: TRBV5-1
d_gene: TRBD2
CDR3aa: CASSLVTAGYNEQFF
CDR3nt: TGCGCCAGCAGCTTGGTAACAGCGGGGTACAATGAGCAGTTCTTC

abundance: many
j_gene: TRBJ2-3
v_gene: TRBV7-3
d_gene: .
CDR3aa: CASSLTDSDTQYF
CDR3nt: TGTGCCAGCAGCTTAACTGACTCGGATACGCAGTATTTT

abundance: many
j_gene: TRBJ2-3
v_gene: TRBV12-3/TRBV12-4
d_gene: .
CDR3aa: CASSSGVGVAYF
CDR3nt: TGTGCCAGCAGTTCTGGGGTAGGTGTGGCGTATTTT

abundance: many
j_gene: TRBJ1-1
v_gene: TRBV5-1
d_gene: TRBD1
CDR3aa: CASSPRQGWSDTEAFF
CDR3nt: TGCGCCAGCAGCCCTCGACAGGGATGGAGCGACACTGAAGCTTTCTTT

abundance: many
j_gene: TRBJ2-7
v_gene: TRBV18
d_gene: TRBD1
CDR3aa: CASSPLATGGYEQYF
CDR3nt: TGTGCCAGCTCACCACTCGCGACAGGGGGCTACGAGCAGTACTTC

abundance: .
j_gene: TRBJ2-1
v_gene: TRBV6-1
d_gene: .
CDR3aa: CASSDMRYNEQFF
CDR3nt: TGTGCCAGCAGTGATATGCGATACAATGAGCAGTTCTTC

abundance: many
j_gene: TRBJ1-1
v_gene: TRBV5-4
d_gene: .
CDR3aa: CASTLGGSPEAFF
CDR3nt: TGTGCCAGCACGCTCGGGGGATCCCCTGAAGCTTTCTTT

abundance: many
j_gene: TRBJ2-7
v_gene: TRBV3-1
d_gene: .
CDR3aa: CASSQDQGLREQYF
CDR3nt: TGTGCCAGCAGCCAAGATCAGGGTTTGAGGGAGCAGTACTTC

abundance: many
j_gene: TRBJ2-7
v_gene: TRBV28
d_gene: .
CDR3aa: CASSPTGTYEQYF
CDR3nt: TGTGCCAGCAGTCCCACAGGGACCTACGAGCAGTACTTC

abundance: .
j_gene: TRBJ1-4
v_gene: TRBV19
d_gene: .
CDR3aa: CASSQLGGENEKLFF
CDR3nt: TGTGCCAGTAGCCAACTCGGAGGGGAGAATGAAAAACTGTTTTTT

abundance: .
j_gene: TRBJ1-1
v_gene: TRBV5-6
d_gene: .
CDR3aa: CASSSYSGWNTEAFF
CDR3nt: TGTGCCAGCAGCTCCTACTCCGGGTGGAACACTGAAGCTTTCTTT

abundance: many
j_gene: TRBJ2-1
v_gene: TRBV5-1
d_gene: .
CDR3aa: CASSGGGFSYNEQFF
CDR3nt: TGCGCCAGCAGCGGGGGGGGCTTCTCCTACAATGAGCAGTTCTTC

abundance: many
j_gene: TRBJ2-7
v_gene: TRBV5-1
d_gene: TRBD1
CDR3aa: CASSKPGSTGISYEQYF
CDR3nt: TGCGCCAGCAGCAAACCTGGCTCGACAGGGATCTCCTACGAGCAGTACTTC

abundance: many
j_gene: TRBJ2-7
v_gene: TRBV5-1
d_gene: .
CDR3aa: CASSLAGSPSSYEQYF
CDR3nt: TGCGCCAGCAGCTTGGCCGGGTCCCCTAGCTCCTACGAGCAGTACTTC

abundance: .
j_gene: TRBJ1-1
v_gene: TRBV3-1
d_gene: .
CDR3aa: CASSQDRGGTLNTEAFF
CDR3nt: TGTGCCAGCAGCCAAGATAGGGGAGGGACACTGAACACTGAAGCTTTCTTT

abundance: many
j_gene: TRBJ2-1
v_gene: TRBV4-1
d_gene: TRBD2
CDR3aa: CASSQDSTSGVYNEQFF
CDR3nt: TGCGCCAGCAGCCAAGATAGTACTAGCGGGGTATACAATGAGCAGTTCTTC

abundance: many
j_gene: TRBJ1-5
v_gene: TRBV11-1
d_gene: TRBD1
CDR3aa: CASSLSPRTGGGGQPQHF
CDR3nt: TGTGCCAGCAGCTTATCGCCCCGGACAGGGGGCGGGGGTCAGCCCCAGCATTTT

abundance: many
j_gene: TRBJ2-3
v_gene: TRBV7-8
d_gene: TRBD2
CDR3aa: CASSHRTSGGWIDTQYF
CDR3nt: TGTGCCAGCAGCCACCGTACTAGCGGGGGGTGGATAGATACGCAGTATTTT

abundance: many
j_gene: TRBJ1-1
v_gene: TRBV27
d_gene: TRBD1
CDR3aa: CASSNGQGASEAFF
CDR3nt: TGTGCCAGCAGTAATGGACAGGGGGCCTCTGAAGCTTTCTTT

abundance: many
j_gene: TRBJ2-7
v_gene: TRBV21-1
d_gene: .
CDR3aa: CASSTPGQPSSSYEQYF
CDR3nt: TGTGCCAGCAGCACACCGGGACAGCCAAGTAGCTCCTACGAGCAGTACTTC

abundance: many
j_gene: TRBJ1-1
v_gene: TRBV28
d_gene: TRBD1
CDR3aa: CASRRTGVPNTEAFF
CDR3nt: TGTGCCAGCAGACGGACAGGGGTCCCGAACACTGAAGCTTTCTTT

abundance: many
j_gene: TRBJ2-7
v_gene: TRBV5-1
d_gene: .
CDR3aa: CASSLRDSLYEQYF
CDR3nt: TGCGCCAGCAGCCTGCGGGACAGCCTTTACGAGCAGTACTTC

abundance: many
j_gene: TRBJ2-1
v_gene: TRBV2
d_gene: .
CDR3aa: CASGQQVDEQFF
CDR3nt: TGTGCCAGCGGCCAACAGGTGGATGAGCAGTTCTTC

abundance: many
j_gene: TRBJ2-3
v_gene: TRBV4-3
d_gene: .
CDR3aa: CASSQDLHFSTDTQYF
CDR3nt: TGCGCCAGCAGCCAAGATCTGCATTTTTCCACAGATACGCAGTATTTT